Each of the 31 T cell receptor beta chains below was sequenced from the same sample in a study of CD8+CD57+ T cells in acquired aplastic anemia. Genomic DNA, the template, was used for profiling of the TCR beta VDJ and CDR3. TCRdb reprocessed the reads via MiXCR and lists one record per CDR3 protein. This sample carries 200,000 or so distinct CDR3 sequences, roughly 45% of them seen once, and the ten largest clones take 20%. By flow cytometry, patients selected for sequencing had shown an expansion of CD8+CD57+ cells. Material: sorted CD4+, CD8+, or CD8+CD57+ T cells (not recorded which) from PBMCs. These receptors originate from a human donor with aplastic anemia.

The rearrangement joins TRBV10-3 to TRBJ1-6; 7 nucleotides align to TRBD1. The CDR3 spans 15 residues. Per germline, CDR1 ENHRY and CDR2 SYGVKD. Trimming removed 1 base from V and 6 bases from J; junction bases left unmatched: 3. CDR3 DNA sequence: TGTGCCATCAGTGAGTTAACAGGGGCTAATTCACCCCTCCACTTT. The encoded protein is CAISELTGANSPLHF.

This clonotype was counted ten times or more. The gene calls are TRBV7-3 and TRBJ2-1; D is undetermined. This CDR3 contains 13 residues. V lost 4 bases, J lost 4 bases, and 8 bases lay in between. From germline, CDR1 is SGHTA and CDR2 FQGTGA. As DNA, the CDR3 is TGTGCCAGCAGCTCGGACCGATACAATGAGCAGTTCTTC. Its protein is CASSSDRYNEQFF.

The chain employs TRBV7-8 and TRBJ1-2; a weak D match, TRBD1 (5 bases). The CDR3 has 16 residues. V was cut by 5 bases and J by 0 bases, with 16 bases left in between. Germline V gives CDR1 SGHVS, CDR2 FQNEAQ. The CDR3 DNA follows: TGTGCCAGCAGCCACGTGCGGGCAGGGACTAACTATGGCTACACCTTC. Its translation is CASSHVRAGTNYGYTF.

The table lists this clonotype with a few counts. The CDR3 nucleotides are TGTGCCAGCAGCCTCCCGGTAGGGGCTGGGGAGCAGTACTTC. This codes for CASSLPVGAGEQYF. The gene calls are TRBV7-8 and TRBJ2-7, with a possible D match to TRBD1 (5 bases). Per the germline V gene, CDR1 is SGHVS and CDR2 is FQNEAQ. Trimming pared 5 bases from V and 7 bases from J, leaving 18 bases between. This CDR3 contains 14 residues.

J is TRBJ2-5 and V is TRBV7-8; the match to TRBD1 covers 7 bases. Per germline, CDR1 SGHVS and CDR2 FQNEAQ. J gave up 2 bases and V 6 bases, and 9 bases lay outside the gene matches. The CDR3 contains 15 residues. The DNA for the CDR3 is TGTGCCAGCAGAAGAGGGACAGAAGTACAAGAGACCCAGTACTTC. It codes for CASRRGTEVQETQYF.

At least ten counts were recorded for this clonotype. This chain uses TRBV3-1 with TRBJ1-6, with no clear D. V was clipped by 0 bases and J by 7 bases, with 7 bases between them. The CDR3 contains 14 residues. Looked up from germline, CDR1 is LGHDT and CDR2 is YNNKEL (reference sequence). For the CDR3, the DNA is TGTGCCAGCAGCCAAGACCTTAGCAATTCACCCCTCCACTTT. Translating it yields CASSQDLSNSPLHF.

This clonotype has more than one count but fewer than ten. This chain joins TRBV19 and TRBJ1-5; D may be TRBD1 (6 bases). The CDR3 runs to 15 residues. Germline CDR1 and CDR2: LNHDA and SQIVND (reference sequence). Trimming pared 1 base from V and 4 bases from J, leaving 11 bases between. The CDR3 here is CASSIGWGANQPQHF. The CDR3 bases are TGTGCCAGTAGTATAGGTTGGGGGGCAAATCAGCCCCAGCATTTT.

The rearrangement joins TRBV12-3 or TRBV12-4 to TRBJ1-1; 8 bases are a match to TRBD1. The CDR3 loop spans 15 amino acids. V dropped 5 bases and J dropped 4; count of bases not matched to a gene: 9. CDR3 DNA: TGTGCCAGCAGTACCACACAGGGGGGGACCACTGAAGCTTTCTTT. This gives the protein CASSTTQGGTTEAFF.

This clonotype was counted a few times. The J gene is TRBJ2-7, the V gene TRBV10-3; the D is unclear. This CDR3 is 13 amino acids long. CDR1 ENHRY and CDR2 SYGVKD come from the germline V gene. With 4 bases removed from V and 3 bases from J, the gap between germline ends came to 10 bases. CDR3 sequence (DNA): TGTGCCATCAGTGTATCCAGGTTCTACGAGCAGTACTTC. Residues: CAISVSRFYEQYF.

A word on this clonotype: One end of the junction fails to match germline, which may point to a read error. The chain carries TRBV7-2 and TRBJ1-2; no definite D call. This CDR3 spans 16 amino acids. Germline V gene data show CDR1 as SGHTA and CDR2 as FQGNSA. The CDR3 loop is CASSQVIREIPVGYTF. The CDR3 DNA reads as TGCGCCAGCAGCCAAGTAATCCGGGAAATTCCTGTCGGCTACACCTTC. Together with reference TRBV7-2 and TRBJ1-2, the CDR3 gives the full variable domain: GAGVSQSPSNKVTEKGKDVELRCDPISGHTALYWYRQSLGQGLEFLIYFQGNSAPDKSGLPSDRFSAERTGGSVSTLTIQRTQQEDSAVYLCASSQVIREIPVGYTFGSGTRLTVV.

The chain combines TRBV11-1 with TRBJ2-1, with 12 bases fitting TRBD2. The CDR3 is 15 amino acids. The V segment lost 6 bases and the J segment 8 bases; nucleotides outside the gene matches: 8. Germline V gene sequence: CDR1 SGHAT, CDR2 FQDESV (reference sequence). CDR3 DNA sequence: TGTGCCAGCAGTCTCCGACTAGCGGGGGTTGATGAGCAGTTCTTC. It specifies CASSLRLAGVDEQFF.

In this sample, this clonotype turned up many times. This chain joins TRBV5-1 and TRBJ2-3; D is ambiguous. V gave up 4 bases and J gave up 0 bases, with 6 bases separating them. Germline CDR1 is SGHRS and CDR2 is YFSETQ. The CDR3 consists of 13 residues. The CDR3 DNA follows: TGCGCCAGCAGCCCCTTTAGCACAGATACGCAGTATTTT. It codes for CASSPFSTDTQYF.

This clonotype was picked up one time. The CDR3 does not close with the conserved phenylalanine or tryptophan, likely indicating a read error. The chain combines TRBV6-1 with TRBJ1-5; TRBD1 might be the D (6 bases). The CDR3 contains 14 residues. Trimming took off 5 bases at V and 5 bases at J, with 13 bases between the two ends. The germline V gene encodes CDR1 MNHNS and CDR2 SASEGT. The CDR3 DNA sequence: TGTGCCAGCAGTTATGGGGACACCGATCAGCCCCAGCATCTT. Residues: CASSYGDTDQPQHL.

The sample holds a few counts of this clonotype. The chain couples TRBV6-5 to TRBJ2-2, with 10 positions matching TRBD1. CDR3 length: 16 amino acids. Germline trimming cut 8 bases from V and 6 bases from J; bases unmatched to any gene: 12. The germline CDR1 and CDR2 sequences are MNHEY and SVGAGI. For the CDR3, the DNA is TGTGCCAGCCGATCGACAGGGGGCTTAATGGCCGGGGAGCTGTTTTTT. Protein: CASRSTGGLMAGELFF.

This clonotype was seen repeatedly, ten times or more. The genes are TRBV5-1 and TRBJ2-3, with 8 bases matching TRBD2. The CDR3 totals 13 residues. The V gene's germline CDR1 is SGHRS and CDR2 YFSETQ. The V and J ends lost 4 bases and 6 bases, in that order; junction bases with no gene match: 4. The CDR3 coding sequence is TGCGCCAGCAGCCCCGGGGGGGAGGATACGCAGTATTTT. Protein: CASSPGGEDTQYF. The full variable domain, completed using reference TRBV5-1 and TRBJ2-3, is KAGVTQTPRYLIKTRGQQVTLSCSPISGHRSVSWYQQTPGQGLQFLFEYFSETQRNKGNFPGRFSGRQFSNSRSEMNVSTLELGDSALYLCASSPGGEDTQYFGPGTRLTVL.

The CDR3 spells CSARGVPGQQGETQYF. For the CDR3, the DNA is TGCAGTGCTCGAGGAGTCCCGGGACAACAAGGAGAGACCCAGTACTTC. This chain links TRBV20-1 with TRBJ2-5; maybe TRBD1 (6 bases). The CDR3 length is 16 residues. The ends were cut back, 5 bases at V and 4 bases at J, with 23 bases in the middle. Germline lookup yields CDR1 DFQATT and CDR2 SNEGSKA (reference sequence).

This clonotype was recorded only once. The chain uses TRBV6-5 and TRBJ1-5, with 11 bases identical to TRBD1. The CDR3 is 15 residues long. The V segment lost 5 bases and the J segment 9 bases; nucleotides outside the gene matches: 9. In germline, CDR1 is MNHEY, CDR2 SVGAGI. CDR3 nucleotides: TGTGCCAGCAGTCAGGCCGGGACAGGGGGACCGCCCCAGCATTTT. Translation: CASSQAGTGGPPQHF.

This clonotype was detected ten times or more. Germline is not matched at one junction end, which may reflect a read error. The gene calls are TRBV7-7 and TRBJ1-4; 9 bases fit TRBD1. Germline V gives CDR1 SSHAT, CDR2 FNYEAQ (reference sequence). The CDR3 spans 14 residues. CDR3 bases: TGTGCTAGCAGCCCGGACAGGGGAAACGAAAAACTGTTTTTT. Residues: CASSPDRGNEKLFF. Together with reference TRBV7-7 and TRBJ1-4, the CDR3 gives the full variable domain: GAGVSQSPRYKVTKRGQDVTLRCDPISSHATLYWYQQALGQGPEFLTYFNYEAQPDKSGLPSDRFSAERPEGSISTLTIQRTEQRDSAMYRCASSPDRGNEKLFFGSGTQLSVL.

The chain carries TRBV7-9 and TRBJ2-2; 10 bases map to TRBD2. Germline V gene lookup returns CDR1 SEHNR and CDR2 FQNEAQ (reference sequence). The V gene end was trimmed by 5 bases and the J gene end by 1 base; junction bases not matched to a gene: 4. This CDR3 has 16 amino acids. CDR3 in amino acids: CASSGASGRNTGELFF. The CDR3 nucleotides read TGTGCCAGCAGCGGCGCTAGCGGGAGGAACACCGGGGAGCTGTTTTTT.

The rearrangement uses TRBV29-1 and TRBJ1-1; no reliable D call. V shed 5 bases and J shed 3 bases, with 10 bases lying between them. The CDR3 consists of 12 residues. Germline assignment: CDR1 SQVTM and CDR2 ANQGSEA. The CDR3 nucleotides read TGCAGCGTTCTTGGTGCGGACACTGAAGCTTTCTTT. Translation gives CSVLGADTEAFF.

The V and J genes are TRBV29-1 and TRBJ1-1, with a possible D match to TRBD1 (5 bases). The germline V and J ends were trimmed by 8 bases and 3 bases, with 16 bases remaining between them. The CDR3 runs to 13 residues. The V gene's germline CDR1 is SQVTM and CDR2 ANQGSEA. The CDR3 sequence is CSQDGRADTEAFF. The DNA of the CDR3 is TGCAGCCAAGATGGCAGGGCTGACACTGAAGCTTTCTTT.

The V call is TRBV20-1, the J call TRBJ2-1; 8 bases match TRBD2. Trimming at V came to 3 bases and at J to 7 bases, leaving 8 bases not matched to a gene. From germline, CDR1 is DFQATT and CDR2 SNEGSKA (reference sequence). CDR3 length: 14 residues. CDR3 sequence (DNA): TGCAGTGCTAGGGTCCTAGCGGGCTATAATGAGCAGTTCTTC. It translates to CSARVLAGYNEQFF.

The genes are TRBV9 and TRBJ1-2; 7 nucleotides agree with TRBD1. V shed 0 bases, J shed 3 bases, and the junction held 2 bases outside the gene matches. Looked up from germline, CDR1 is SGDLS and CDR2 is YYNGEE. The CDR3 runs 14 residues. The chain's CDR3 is CASSVGGGDYGYTF. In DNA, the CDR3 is TGTGCCAGCAGCGTAGGAGGGGGCGACTATGGCTACACCTTC.

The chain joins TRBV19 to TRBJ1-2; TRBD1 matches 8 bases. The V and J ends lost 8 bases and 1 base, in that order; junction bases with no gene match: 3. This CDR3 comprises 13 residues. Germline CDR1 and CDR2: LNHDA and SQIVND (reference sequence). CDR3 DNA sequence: TGTGCCAGTTGGGACAGGTTTAACTATGGCTACACCTTC. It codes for CASWDRFNYGYTF.

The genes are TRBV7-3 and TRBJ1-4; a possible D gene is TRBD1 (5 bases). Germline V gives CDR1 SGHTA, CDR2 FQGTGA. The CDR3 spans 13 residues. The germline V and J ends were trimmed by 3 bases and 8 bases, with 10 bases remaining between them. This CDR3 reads CASSFGQGEKLFF. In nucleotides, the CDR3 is TGTGCCAGCAGCTTTGGGCAGGGAGAAAAACTGTTTTTT.

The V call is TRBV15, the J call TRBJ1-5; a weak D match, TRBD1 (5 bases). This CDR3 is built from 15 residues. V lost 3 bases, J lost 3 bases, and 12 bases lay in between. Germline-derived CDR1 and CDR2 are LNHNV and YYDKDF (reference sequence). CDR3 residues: CATSRSGLANQPQHF. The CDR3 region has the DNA TGTGCCACCAGCAGGTCGGGACTGGCCAATCAGCCCCAGCATTTT.

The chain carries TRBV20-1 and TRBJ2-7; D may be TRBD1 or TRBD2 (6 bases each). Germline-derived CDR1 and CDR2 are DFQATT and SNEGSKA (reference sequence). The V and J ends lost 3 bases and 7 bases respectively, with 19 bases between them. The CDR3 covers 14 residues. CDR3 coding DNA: TGCAGTGCTAGTTGGGCAGGCAGAGGGGGGGAGCAGTACTTC. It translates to CSASWAGRGGEQYF.

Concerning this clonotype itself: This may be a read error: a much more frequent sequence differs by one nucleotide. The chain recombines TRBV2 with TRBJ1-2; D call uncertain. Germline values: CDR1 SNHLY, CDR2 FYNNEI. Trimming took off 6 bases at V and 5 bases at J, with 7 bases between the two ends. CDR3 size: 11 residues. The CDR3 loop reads CASSRAYGYTF. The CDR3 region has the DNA TGTGCCAGCAGCCGAGCTTATGGCTACACCTTC.

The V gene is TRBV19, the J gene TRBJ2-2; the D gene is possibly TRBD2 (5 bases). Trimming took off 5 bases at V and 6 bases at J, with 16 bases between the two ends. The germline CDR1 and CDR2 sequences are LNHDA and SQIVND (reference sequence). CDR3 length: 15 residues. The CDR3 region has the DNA TGTGCCAGTAGTTCACTTACTAGTGTGGCCGGGGAGCTGTTTTTT. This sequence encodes CASSSLTSVAGELFF.

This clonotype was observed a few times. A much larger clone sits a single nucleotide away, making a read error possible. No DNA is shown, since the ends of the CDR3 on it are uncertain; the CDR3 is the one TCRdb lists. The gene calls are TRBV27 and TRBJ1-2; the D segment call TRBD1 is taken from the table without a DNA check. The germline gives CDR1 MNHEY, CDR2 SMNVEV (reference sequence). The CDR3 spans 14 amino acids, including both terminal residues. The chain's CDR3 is CASSPFGQGNGYAF.

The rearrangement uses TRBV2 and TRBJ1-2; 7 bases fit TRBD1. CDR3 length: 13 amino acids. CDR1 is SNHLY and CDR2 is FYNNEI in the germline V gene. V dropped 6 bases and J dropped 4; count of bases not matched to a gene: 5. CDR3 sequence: CASSYRDSYGYTF. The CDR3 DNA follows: TGTGCCAGCAGCTACCGGGACAGCTATGGCTACACCTTC.